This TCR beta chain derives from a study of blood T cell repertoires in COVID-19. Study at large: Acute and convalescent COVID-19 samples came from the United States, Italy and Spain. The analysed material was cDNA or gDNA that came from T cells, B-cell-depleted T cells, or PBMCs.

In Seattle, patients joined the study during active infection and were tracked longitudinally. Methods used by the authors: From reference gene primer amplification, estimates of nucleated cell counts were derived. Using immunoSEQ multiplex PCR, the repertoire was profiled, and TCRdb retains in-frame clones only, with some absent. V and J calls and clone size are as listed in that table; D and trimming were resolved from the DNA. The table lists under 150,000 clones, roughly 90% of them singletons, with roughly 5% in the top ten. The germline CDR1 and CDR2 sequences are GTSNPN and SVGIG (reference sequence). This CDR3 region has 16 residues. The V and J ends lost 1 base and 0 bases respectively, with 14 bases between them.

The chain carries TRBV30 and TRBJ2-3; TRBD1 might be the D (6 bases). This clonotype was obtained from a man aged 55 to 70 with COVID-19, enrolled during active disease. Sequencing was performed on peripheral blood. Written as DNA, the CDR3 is TGTGCCTGGAGTGCTCTTCTTGGACAGAGCACAGATACGCAGTATTTT. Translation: CAWSALLGQSTDTQYF.